This TCR beta chain was recovered during a study of cytomegalovirus exposure and HLA in healthy donors. Study overall: Genotyping showed roughly 83% of 398 donors falling in the Caucasian-associated ancestry cluster.

Study findings and constraints: The dataset shows that most TCR sequences were rare, while some public TCRs occurred in many donors.

Of note for this clone: The antigen remains unidentified.

PCR used 60 Vbeta primers and 13 Jbeta primers. Clones were read by immunoSEQ multiplex PCR, and TCRdb kept only the in-frame ones, dropping some. The repertoire has 150,000 to 200,000 clones, roughly 78% of them found once; the top ten carry 1%. Sequenced: PBMCs. The TCR comes from a woman aged 45-59 years in good health and CMV-seropositive.

The CDR3 DNA reads TGCGCCAGCAGCCAAGACCCAGTCGGGGGGCGTAGCACCGGGGAGCTGTTTTTT. This translates into CASSQDPVGGRSTGELFF. V and J are TRBV4-3 and TRBJ2-2; TRBD2 is a possible D gene (7 bases). The length of the CDR3 is 18 residues. Germline V gene lookup returns CDR1 LGHNA and CDR2 YSLEER. Trimming removed 0 bases from V and 4 bases from J, with 18 bases in between.